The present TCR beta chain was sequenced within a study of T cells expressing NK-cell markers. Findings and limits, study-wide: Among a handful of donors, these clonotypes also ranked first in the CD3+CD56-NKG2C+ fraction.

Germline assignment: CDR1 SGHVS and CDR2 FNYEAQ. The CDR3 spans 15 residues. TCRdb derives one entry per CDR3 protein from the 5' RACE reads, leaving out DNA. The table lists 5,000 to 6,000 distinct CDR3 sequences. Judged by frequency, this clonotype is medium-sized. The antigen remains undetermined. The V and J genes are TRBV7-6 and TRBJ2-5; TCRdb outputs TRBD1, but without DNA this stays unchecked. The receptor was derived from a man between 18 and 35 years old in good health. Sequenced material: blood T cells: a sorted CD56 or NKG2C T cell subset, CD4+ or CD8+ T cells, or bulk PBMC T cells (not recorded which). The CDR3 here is CASSQPWSPQETQYF.